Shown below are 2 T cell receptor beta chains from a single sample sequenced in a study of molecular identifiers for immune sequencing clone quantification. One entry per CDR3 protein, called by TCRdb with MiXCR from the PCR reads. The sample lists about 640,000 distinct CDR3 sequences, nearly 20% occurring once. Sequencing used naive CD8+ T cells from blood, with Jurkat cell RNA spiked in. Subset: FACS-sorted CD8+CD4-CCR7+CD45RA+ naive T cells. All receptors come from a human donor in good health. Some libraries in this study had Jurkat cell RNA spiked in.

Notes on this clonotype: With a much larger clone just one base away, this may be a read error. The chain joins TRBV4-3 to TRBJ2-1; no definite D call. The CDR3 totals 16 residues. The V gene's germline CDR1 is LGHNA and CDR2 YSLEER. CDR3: CANSQDPLSSYNEQFF. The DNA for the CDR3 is TGCGCCAACAGCCAAGATCCCCTATCCTCCTACAATGAGCAGTTCTTC.

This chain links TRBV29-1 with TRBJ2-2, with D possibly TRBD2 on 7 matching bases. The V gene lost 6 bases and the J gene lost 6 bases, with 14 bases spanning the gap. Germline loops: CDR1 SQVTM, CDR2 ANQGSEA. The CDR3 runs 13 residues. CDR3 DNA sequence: TGCAGCGTCCTGGGGGAGGGGGCCGGGGAGCTGTTTTTT. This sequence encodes CSVLGEGAGELFF.